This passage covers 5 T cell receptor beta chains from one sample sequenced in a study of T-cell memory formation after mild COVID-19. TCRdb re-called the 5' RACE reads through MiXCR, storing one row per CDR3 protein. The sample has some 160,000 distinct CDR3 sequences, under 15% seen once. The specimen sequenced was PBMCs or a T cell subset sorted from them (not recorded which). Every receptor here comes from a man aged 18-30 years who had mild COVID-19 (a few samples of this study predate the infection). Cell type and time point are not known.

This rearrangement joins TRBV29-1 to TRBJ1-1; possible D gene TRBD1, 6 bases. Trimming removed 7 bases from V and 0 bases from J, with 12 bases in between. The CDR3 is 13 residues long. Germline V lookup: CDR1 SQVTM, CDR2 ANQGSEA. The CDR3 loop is CSGSTGLNTEAFF. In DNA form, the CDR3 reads TGCAGCGGGTCGACAGGCTTGAACACTGAAGCTTTCTTT.

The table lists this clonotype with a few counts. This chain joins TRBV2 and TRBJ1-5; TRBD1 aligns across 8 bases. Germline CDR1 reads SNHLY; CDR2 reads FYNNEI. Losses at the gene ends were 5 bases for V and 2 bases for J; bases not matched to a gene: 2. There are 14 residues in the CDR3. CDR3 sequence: CASSTGGRNQPQHF. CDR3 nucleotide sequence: TGTGCCAGCAGTACAGGGGGACGCAATCAGCCCCAGCATTTT.

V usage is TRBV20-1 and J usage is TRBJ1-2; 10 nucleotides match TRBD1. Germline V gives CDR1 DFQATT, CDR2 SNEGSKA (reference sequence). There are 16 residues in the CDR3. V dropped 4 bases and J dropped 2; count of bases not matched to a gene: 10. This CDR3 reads CSAIPGTGARNYGYTF. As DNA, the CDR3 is TGCAGTGCTATCCCCGGGACAGGGGCGCGCAACTATGGCTACACCTTC.

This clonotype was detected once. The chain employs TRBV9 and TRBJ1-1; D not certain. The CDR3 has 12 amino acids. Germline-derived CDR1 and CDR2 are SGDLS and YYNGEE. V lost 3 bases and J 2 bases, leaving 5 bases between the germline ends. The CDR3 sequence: CASSGVNTEAFF. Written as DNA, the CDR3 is TGTGCCAGCAGCGGGGTTAACACTGAAGCTTTCTTT.

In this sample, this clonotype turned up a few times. CDR3 nucleotides: TGCGCCAGCAGTGAAGGGGCCGGGGAGCTGTTTTTT. Its protein product is CASSEGAGELFF. The J gene is TRBJ2-2, the V gene TRBV10-2; the D gene is possibly TRBD1 (5 bases). Germline V gene sequence: CDR1 WSHSY, CDR2 SAAADI. The CDR3 is made up of 12 amino acids. Trimming left V 3 bases short and J 6 bases short, with 5 bases between.